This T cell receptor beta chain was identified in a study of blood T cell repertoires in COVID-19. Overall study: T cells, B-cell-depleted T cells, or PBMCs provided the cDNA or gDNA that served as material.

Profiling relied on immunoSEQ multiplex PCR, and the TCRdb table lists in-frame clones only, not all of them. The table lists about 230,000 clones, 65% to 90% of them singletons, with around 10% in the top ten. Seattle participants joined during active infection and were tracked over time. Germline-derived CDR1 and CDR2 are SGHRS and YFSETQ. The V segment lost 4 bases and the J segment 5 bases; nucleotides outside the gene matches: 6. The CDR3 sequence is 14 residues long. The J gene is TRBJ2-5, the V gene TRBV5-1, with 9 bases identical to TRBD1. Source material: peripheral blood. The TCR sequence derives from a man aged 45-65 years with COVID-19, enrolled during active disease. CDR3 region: CASSPGQGGETQYF. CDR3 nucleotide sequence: TGCGCCAGCAGCCCGGGACAGGGAGGCGAGACCCAGTACTTC.